The 8 T cell receptor beta chains reported below all come from one sample, sequenced in a study of shared clonotypes between healthy human individuals. Produced via immunoSEQ multiplex PCR; TCRdb's table is partial and in-frame only. Among around 720,000 clones listed, around three quarters were seen once. Source material: memory CD4+ T cells sorted from blood. Specified subset: CD45RA-negative fraction. All receptors come from a woman aged 25 to 39 in good health.

The rearrangement links TRBV5-1 to TRBJ1-1; possibly TRBD1 for D (5 bases). Germline lookup yields CDR1 SGHRS and CDR2 YFSETQ. V lost 0 bases, J lost 8 bases, and 11 bases lay in between. The CDR3 length is 13 residues. The CDR3 loop reads CASSLGVAGEAFF. The CDR3 coding sequence is TGCGCCAGCAGCTTGGGGGTCGCAGGGGAAGCTTTCTTT.

The rearrangement uses TRBV9 and TRBJ2-7; possibly TRBD2 for D (6 bases). CDR3 length: 15 amino acids. Per the germline V gene, CDR1 is SGDLS and CDR2 is YYNGEE. Trimming took 1 base from V and 2 from J, leaving 13 bases between them. The CDR3 bases are TGTGCCAGCAGCGTATCGGGCAGCGGGCCCTACGAGCAGTACTTC. It specifies CASSVSGSGPYEQYF.

The V and J genes are TRBV18 and TRBJ2-1, with TRBD2 matching over 14 bases. The ends lost 6 bases at V and 10 bases at J; junction bases unmatched: 2. Per germline, CDR1 KGHSH and CDR2 LQKENI. The CDR3 extends over 13 amino acids. The CDR3 region has the DNA TGTGCCAGCTCGGGACTAGCGGGAGTCGAGCAGTTCTTC. Translated, it gives CASSGLAGVEQFF.

This clone was picked up one time. This sequence joins TRBV18 and TRBJ2-1; 13 bases are shared with TRBD2. Looked up from germline, CDR1 is KGHSH and CDR2 is LQKENI. The J segment lost 12 bases and the V segment lost 6 bases, leaving 8 bases of the junction unmatched. The CDR3 has 14 amino acids. The CDR3 DNA reads TGTGCCAGCTCCCCGGGACTAGCGGGATCCTTGCAGTTCTTC. This sequence encodes CASSPGLAGSLQFF.

The rearrangement joins TRBV6-5 to TRBJ2-1; D is uncertain. Germline V gives CDR1 MNHEY, CDR2 SVGAGI. Deletions cut 5 bases from V and 6 bases from J, with 14 bases between. The CDR3 consists of 14 residues. This CDR3 reads CASSETNLGNEQFF. Here the CDR3 DNA reads TGTGCCAGCAGTGAAACCAACCTCGGCAATGAGCAGTTCTTC.

On this clone: This could be a read error, since a much larger clone is one nucleotide away. Within the sample, other DNA sequences also encode this same CDR3. V gene TRBV7-8 combines with J gene TRBJ2-1; 7 bases map to TRBD2. Trimming took 5 bases from V and 0 from J; bases not matched to a gene: 4. CDR1 SGHVS and CDR2 FQNEAQ come from the germline V gene. The CDR3 is 15 residues long. CDR3 sequence (DNA): TGTGCCAGCAGCCCCCAGCGGGACTCCTACAATGAGCAGTTCTTC. Its translation is CASSPQRDSYNEQFF.

The count of this clone is one. V gene TRBV27 combines with J gene TRBJ1-2; unclear D gene. Trimming stripped 1 base from V and 2 bases from J, with 11 bases between. The V gene's germline CDR1 is MNHEY and CDR2 SMNVEV (reference sequence). The CDR3 loop spans 15 amino acids. The CDR3 bases are TGTGCCAGCAGTTTATTGAGTGGAGGCAACTATGGCTACACCTTC. Protein product: CASSLLSGGNYGYTF.

The chain uses TRBV5-4 and TRBJ1-1, with a tentative D call TRBD1 (5 bases). The germline V gene has CDR1 SGHNT and CDR2 YYREEE (reference sequence). Deletions cut 5 bases from V and 5 bases from J, with 16 bases between. CDR3 length equals 14 residues. The CDR3 protein is CASSFPGSRTEAFF. The CDR3, as DNA: TGTGCCAGCAGTTTCCCAGGGAGCAGGACTGAAGCTTTCTTT.